This T cell receptor (beta chain) appears in the sequencing data of a study of control samples from healthy donors and cancer patients. V was shortened by 4 bases and J by 4 bases, with 5 bases between the two germline ends. Looked up from germline, CDR1 is LGHDT and CDR2 is YNNKEL (reference sequence). The length of the CDR3 is 12 residues. The protocol was immunoSEQ multiplex PCR, while the TCRdb copy is restricted to in-frame clones and leaves out a portion. Here the sample spans some 150,000 clones, about 95% being singletons. The sequenced sample consisted of PBMCs. The V call is TRBV3-1 (or the pseudogene TRBV3-2), the J call TRBJ1-3; D uncertain. This receptor was taken from a man aged 55 to 70 with colorectal cancer. The CDR3 DNA sequence: TGTGCCAGCAGCCCAGCCGGAAACACCATATATTTT. It is translated as CASSPAGNTIYF.